Listed below are T cell receptor beta chains from one sample, sequenced in a study of blood T cells in healthy people across ages. In TCRdb, the 5' RACE reads were re-called with MiXCR into one record per CDR3 protein. The table lists roughly 1.6 million distinct CDR3 sequences, about 31% of them singletons. Sequencing was carried out using blood. The receptors were gathered from a woman younger than 45 in good health. Each CDR3 is given with its conserved first and last residue. D genes are given only for firm matches.

V gene: TRBV7-2
CDR3 length: 16
D gene: NA
J gene: TRBJ2-2
CDR3 protein: CASSARAIANTGELFF

V gene: TRBV10-3
CDR3 length: 19
D gene: TRBD2
J gene: TRBJ2-1
CDR3 protein: CAIRDSRLGLGGSYNEQFF

V gene: TRBV12-3/TRBV12-4
CDR3 length: 15
D gene: TRBD2
J gene: TRBJ2-7
CDR3 protein: CASSREGSGAYEQYF

V gene: TRBV7-9
CDR3 length: 16
D gene: NA
J gene: TRBJ2-5
CDR3 protein: CASSSAPTGLQETQYF

V gene: TRBV7-9
CDR3 length: 17
D gene: NA
J gene: TRBJ2-6
CDR3 protein: CASSFRGQPSGANVLTF

V gene: TRBV7-9
CDR3 length: 16
D gene: TRBD2
J gene: TRBJ2-5
CDR3 protein: CASSLASGTFQETQYF

V gene: TRBV20-1
CDR3 length: 10
D gene: NA
J gene: TRBJ2-1
CDR3 protein: CSAVTNEQFF

V gene: TRBV4-1
CDR3 length: 14
D gene: NA
J gene: TRBJ2-7
CDR3 protein: CASSQIQGTYEQYF

V gene: TRBV29-1
CDR3 length: 11
D gene: NA
J gene: TRBJ2-1
CDR3 protein: CSPRVCNEQFF

V gene: TRBV7-2
CDR3 length: 13
D gene: NA
J gene: TRBJ1-2
CDR3 protein: CASSTDSSYGYTF

V gene: TRBV7-3
CDR3 length: 16
D gene: TRBD2
J gene: TRBJ2-1
CDR3 protein: CASSLSSGGAGNEQFF

V gene: TRBV12-3/TRBV12-4
CDR3 length: 15
D gene: NA
J gene: TRBJ1-5
CDR3 protein: CASSLAQGRSQPQHF

V gene: TRBV20-1
CDR3 length: 15
D gene: TRBD2
J gene: TRBJ2-3
CDR3 protein: CSARGLAANTDTQYF

V gene: TRBV12-3/TRBV12-4
CDR3 length: 14
D gene: NA
J gene: TRBJ2-5
CDR3 protein: CASSGTGLRETQYF

V gene: TRBV3-1
CDR3 length: 13
D gene: NA
J gene: TRBJ1-2
CDR3 protein: CASSLRELNGYTF

V gene: TRBV6-5
CDR3 length: 19
D gene: TRBD2
J gene: TRBJ2-1
CDR3 protein: CASSYSRLAGPSSYNEQFF

V gene: TRBV5-5
CDR3 length: 14
D gene: NA
J gene: TRBJ2-7
CDR3 protein: CASSPPRVAGEQYF

V gene: TRBV16
CDR3 length: 18
D gene: TRBD2
J gene: TRBJ2-7
CDR3 protein: CASSQSLASGSLSYEQYF

V gene: TRBV20-1
CDR3 length: 13
D gene: TRBD2
J gene: TRBJ2-5
CDR3 protein: CSAERGWGETQYF

V gene: TRBV7-2
CDR3 length: 16
D gene: NA
J gene: TRBJ2-7
CDR3 protein: CASSVSPGRISYEQYF

V gene: TRBV20-1
CDR3 length: 14
D gene: TRBD1
J gene: TRBJ2-5
CDR3 protein: CSAHSRDRVETQYF

V gene: TRBV28
CDR3 length: 15
D gene: TRBD1
J gene: TRBJ2-3
CDR3 protein: CASSTPGQGTDAQYF

V gene: TRBV11-2
CDR3 length: 15
D gene: NA
J gene: NA
CDR3 protein: CASSLWGQGRSEQYF

V gene: TRBV9
CDR3 length: 21
D gene: TRBD2
J gene: TRBJ2-5
CDR3 protein: CASSPQHGLAGEGVKIETQYF

V gene: TRBV6-1
CDR3 length: 17
D gene: TRBD1
J gene: TRBJ1-2
CDR3 protein: CASSVHPSDRANYGYTF

V gene: TRBV6-5
CDR3 length: 15
D gene: TRBD1
J gene: TRBJ1-2
CDR3 protein: CASSTTQGGNYGYTF

V gene: TRBV24-1
CDR3 length: 17
D gene: TRBD1
J gene: TRBJ2-2
CDR3 protein: CATSGGQGYSNTGELFF

V gene: TRBV15
CDR3 length: 18
D gene: NA
J gene: TRBJ1-3
CDR3 protein: CATSRVGSPGLSGNTIYF

V gene: TRBV3-1
CDR3 length: 13
D gene: NA
J gene: TRBJ2-5
CDR3 protein: CASSQPLSYERYF

V gene: TRBV5-1
CDR3 length: 15
D gene: NA
J gene: TRBJ2-3
CDR3 protein: CASSSGGPSRDTQYF

V gene: TRBV20-1
CDR3 length: 16
D gene: TRBD2
J gene: TRBJ2-7
CDR3 protein: CSARVGSGRGFYEQYF

V gene: TRBV11-1
CDR3 length: 14
D gene: TRBD1
J gene: TRBJ2-7
CDR3 protein: CASSFSRGNYEQYF

V gene: TRBV4-1
CDR3 length: 16
D gene: TRBD1
J gene: TRBJ1-1
CDR3 protein: CASSHRTGRDGTEAFF

V gene: TRBV6-1
CDR3 length: 15
D gene: TRBD1
J gene: NA
CDR3 protein: CASSEADRWGETQYF

V gene: TRBV28
CDR3 length: 13
D gene: NA
J gene: TRBJ1-2
CDR3 protein: CASRPGLNYGYTF

V gene: TRBV27
CDR3 length: 17
D gene: TRBD1
J gene: TRBJ2-6
CDR3 protein: CASSFQTGHSGANVLTF

V gene: TRBV6-5
CDR3 length: 13
D gene: NA
J gene: TRBJ2-3
CDR3 protein: CASSRYITDTQYF

V gene: TRBV19
CDR3 length: 14
D gene: TRBD2
J gene: NA
CDR3 protein: CASSPSGKEYEQYF

V gene: TRBV5-1
CDR3 length: 17
D gene: NA
J gene: TRBJ2-6
CDR3 protein: CASSPRAGTSGANVLTF

V gene: TRBV15
CDR3 length: 17
D gene: TRBD2
J gene: TRBJ2-1
CDR3 protein: CATSRDLSSGSYNEQFF

V gene: TRBV6-5
CDR3 length: 16
D gene: TRBD2
J gene: TRBJ2-1
CDR3 protein: CASSPGIAGRLNEQFF

V gene: TRBV6-1
CDR3 length: 16
D gene: NA
J gene: TRBJ1-1
CDR3 protein: CASSEGRILGDTEAFF

V gene: TRBV7-2
CDR3 length: 14
D gene: NA
J gene: TRBJ2-7
CDR3 protein: CASSLDRYTYEQYF

V gene: TRBV3-1
CDR3 length: 12
D gene: NA
J gene: TRBJ2-7
CDR3 protein: CASSQGWGEQYF

V gene: TRBV29-1
CDR3 length: 13
D gene: NA
J gene: TRBJ1-5
CDR3 protein: CSVEVSSNQPQHF

V gene: TRBV3-1
CDR3 length: 13
D gene: NA
J gene: TRBJ2-3
CDR3 protein: CASSQMGADTQYF

V gene: TRBV4-1
CDR3 length: 13
D gene: NA
J gene: TRBJ1-6
CDR3 protein: CASSQSYGSPLHF

V gene: TRBV7-7
CDR3 length: 16
D gene: NA
J gene: TRBJ2-1
CDR3 protein: CASSLSTTRPSSEQFF